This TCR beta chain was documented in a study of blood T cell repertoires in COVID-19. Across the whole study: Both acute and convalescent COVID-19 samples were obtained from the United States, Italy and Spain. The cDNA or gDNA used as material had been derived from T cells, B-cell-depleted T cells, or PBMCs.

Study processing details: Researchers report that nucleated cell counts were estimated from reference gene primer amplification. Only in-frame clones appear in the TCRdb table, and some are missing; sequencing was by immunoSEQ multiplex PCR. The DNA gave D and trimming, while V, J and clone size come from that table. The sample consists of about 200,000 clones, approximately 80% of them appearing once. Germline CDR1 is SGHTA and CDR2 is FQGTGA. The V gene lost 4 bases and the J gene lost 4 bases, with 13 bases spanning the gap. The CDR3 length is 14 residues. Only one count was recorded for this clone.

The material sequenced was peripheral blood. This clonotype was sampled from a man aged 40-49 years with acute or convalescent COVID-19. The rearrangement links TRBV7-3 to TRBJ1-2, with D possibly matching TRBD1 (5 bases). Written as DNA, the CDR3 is TGTGCCAGCAGCTCCGCGACAGCGACCTATGGCTACACCTTC. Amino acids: CASSSATATYGYTF. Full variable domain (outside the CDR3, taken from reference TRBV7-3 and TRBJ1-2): GAGVSQTPSNKVTEKGKYVELRCDPISGHTALYWYRQSLGQGPEFLIYFQGTGAADDSGLPNDRFFAVRPEGSVSTLKIQRTERGDSAVYLCASSSATATYGYTFGSGTRLTVV.